This T cell receptor beta chain appears in the sequencing data of a study of cytomegalovirus exposure and HLA in healthy donors. 60 Vbeta and 13 Jbeta primers were used in PCR. The protocol was immunoSEQ multiplex PCR, while the TCRdb copy is restricted to in-frame clones and leaves out a portion. The sample has roughly 18,000 clones; about 74% are singletons. Study findings and constraints: High sensitivity and specificity were reportedly achieved when the classifier diagnosed cytomegalovirus status. According to a later analysis, most TCR beta chains associated with CMV appeared HLA-restricted.

As concerns this clone: Its antigen is unidentified.

The sequence was collected from a man aged 18 to 30 in good health and CMV-seronegative. The sequenced material came from PBMCs.

The CDR3 nucleotides read TGTGCCAGCAGTTTGACCACAGGGGGCACTGAAGCTTTCTTT. Translated: CASSLTTGGTEAFF. The V and J genes are TRBV28 and TRBJ1-1, with TRBD1 identical over 8 bases. The CDR3 runs to 14 residues. The germline CDR1 and CDR2 sequences are MDHEN and SYDVKM. V shed 3 bases and J 4 bases; nucleotides not matched to a gene: 4.